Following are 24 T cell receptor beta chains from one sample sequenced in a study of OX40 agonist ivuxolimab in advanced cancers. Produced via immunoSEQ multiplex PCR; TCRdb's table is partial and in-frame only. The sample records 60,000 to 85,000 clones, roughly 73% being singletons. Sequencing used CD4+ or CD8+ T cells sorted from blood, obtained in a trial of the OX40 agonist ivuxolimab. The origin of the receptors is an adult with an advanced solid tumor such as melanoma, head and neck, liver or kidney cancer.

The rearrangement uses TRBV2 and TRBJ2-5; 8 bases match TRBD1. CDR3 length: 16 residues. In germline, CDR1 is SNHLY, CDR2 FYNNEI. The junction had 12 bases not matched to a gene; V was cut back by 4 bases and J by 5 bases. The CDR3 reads CASSATSQGARETQYF. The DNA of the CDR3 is TGTGCCAGCAGTGCCACCTCCCAGGGGGCGCGGGAGACCCAGTACTTC.

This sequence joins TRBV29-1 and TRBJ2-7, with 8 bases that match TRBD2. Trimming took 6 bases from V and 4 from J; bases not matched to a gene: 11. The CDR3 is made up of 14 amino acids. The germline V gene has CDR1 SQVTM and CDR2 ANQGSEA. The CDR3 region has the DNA TGCAGCGTCGCGAGGCTAGCGGGTGATTACGAGCAGTACTTC. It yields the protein CSVARLAGDYEQYF.

As DNA, the CDR3 is TGTGCCTGGAGTCCCAGGCTAGCGGGAGGGGATGAGCAGTTCTTC. Translating gives CAWSPRLAGGDEQFF. This sequence joins TRBV30 and TRBJ2-1; TRBD2 matches 12 bases. Germline V gives CDR1 GTSNPN, CDR2 SVGIG (reference sequence). Trimming took 2 bases from V and 8 from J; bases not matched to a gene: 7. The CDR3 is made up of 15 amino acids.

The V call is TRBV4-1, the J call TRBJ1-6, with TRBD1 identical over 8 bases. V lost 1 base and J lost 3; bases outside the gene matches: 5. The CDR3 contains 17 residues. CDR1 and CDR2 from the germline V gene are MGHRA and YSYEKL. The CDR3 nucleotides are TGCGCCAGCAGCCAAGGGTCAGGGGGCTTCTATAATTCACCCCTCCACTTT. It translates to CASSQGSGGFYNSPLHF.

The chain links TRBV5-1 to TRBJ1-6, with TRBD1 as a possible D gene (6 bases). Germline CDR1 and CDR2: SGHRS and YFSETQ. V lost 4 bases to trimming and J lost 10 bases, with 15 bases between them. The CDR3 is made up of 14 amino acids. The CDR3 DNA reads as TGCGCCAGCAGCGGAGGGGGAGTAGGGTCACCCCTCCACTTT. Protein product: CASSGGGVGSPLHF.

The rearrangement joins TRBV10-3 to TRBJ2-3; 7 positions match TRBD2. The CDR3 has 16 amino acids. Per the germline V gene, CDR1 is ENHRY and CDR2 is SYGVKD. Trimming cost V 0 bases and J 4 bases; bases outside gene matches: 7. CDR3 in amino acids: CAISESQGAGADTQYF. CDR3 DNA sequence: TGTGCCATCAGTGAGTCACAAGGGGCGGGGGCAGATACGCAGTATTTT.

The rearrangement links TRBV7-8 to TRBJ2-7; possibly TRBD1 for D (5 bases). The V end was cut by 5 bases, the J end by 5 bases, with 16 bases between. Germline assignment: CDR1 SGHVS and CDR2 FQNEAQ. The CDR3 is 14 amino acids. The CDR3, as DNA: TGTGCCAGCAGCCCCAGGTCTAGGGGCCACGAGCAGTACTTC. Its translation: CASSPRSRGHEQYF.

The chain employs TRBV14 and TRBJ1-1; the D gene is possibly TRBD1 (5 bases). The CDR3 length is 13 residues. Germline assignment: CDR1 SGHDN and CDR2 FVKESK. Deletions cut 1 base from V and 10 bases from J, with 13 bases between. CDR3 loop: CASSQGLVGGAFF. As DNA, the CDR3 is TGTGCCAGCAGCCAAGGCTTGGTGGGGGGAGCTTTCTTT.

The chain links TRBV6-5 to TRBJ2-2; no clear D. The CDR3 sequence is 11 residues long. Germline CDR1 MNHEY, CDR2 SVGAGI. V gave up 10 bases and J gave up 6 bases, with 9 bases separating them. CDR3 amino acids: CATGSSGELFF. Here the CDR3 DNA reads TGTGCCACCGGGTCTTCCGGGGAGCTGTTTTTT.

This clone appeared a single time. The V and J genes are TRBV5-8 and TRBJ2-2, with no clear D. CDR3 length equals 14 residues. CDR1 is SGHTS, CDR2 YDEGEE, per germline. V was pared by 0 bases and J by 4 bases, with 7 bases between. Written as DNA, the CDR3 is TGTGCCAGCAGCTTGGAAATGGGCACCGGGGAGCTGTTTTTT. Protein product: CASSLEMGTGELFF.

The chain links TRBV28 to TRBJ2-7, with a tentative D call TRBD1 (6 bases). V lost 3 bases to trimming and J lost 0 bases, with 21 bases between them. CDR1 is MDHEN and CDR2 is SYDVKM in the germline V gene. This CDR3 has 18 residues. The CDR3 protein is CASSFRPYRQGSSYEQYF. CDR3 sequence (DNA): TGTGCCAGCAGTTTCCGCCCCTATCGTCAGGGGAGCTCCTACGAGCAGTACTTC.

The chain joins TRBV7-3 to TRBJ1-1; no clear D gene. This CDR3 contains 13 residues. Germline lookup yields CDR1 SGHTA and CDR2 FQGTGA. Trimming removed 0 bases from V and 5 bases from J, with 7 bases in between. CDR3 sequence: CASSLTFRTEAFF. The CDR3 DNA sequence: TGTGCCAGCAGCTTAACGTTCAGGACTGAAGCTTTCTTT.

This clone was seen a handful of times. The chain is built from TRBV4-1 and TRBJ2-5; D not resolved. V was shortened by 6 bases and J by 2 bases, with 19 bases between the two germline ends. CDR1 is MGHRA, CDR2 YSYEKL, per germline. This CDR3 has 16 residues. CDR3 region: CASSRAVPPTQETQYF. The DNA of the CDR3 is TGCGCCAGCAGTCGGGCAGTCCCCCCCACACAAGAGACCCAGTACTTC.

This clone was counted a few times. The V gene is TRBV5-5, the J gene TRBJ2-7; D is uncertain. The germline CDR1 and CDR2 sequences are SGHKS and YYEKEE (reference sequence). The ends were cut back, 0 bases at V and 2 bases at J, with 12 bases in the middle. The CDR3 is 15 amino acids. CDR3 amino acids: CASSLVLGSAYEQYF. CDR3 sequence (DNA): TGTGCCAGCAGCTTGGTTCTGGGATCCGCCTACGAGCAGTACTTC.

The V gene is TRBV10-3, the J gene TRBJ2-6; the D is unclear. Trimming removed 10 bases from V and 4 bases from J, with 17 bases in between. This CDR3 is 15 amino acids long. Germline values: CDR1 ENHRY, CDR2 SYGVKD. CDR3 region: CATSEDVGGANVLTF. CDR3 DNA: TGTGCCACGTCTGAGGACGTGGGAGGGGCCAACGTCCTGACTTTC.

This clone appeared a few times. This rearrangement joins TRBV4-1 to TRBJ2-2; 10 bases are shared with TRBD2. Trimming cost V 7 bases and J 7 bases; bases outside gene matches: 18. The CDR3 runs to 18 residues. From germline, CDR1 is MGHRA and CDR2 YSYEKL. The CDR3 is CASTPRGLAGARSGELFF. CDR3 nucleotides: TGCGCCAGCACCCCAAGAGGGCTAGCGGGGGCCCGGAGCGGGGAGCTGTTTTTT.

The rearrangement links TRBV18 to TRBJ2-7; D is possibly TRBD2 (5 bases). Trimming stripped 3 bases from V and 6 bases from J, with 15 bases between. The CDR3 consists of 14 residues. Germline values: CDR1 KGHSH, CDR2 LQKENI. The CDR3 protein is CASSPWERSGEQYF. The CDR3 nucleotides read TGTGCCAGCTCACCCTGGGAGAGATCGGGCGAGCAGTACTTC.

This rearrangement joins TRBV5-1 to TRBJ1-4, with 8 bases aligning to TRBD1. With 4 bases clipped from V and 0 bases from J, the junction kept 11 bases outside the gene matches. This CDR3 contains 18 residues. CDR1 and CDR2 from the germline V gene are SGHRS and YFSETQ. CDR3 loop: CASSPGGTGTATNEKLFF. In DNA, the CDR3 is TGCGCCAGCAGCCCCGGGGGGACAGGTACCGCAACTAATGAAAAACTGTTTTTT. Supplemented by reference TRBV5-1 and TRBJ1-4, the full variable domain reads KAGVTQTPRYLIKTRGQQVTLSCSPISGHRSVSWYQQTPGQGLQFLFEYFSETQRNKGNFPGRFSGRQFSNSRSEMNVSTLELGDSALYLCASSPGGTGTATNEKLFFGSGTQLSVL.

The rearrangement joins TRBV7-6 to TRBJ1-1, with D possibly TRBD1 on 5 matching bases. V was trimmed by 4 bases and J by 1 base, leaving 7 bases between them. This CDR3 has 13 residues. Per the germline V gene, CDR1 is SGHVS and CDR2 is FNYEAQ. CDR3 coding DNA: TGTGCCAGCAGCTCCCAGGGGAACACTGAAGCTTTCTTT. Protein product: CASSSQGNTEAFF.

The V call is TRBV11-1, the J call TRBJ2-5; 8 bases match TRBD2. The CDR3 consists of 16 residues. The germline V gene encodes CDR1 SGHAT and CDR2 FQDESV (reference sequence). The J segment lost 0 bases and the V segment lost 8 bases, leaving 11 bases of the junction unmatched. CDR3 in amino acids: CASQQLTGGNQETQYF. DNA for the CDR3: TGTGCCAGCCAGCAGCTTACGGGGGGGAACCAAGAGACCCAGTACTTC.

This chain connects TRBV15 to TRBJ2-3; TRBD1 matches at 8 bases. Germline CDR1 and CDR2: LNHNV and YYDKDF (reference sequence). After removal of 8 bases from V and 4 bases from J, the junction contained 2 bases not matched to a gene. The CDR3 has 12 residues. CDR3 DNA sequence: TGTGCCACCGGACAGGGCCCAGATACGCAGTATTTT. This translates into CATGQGPDTQYF.

As DNA, the CDR3 is TGTGCCAGCAGCGCCAACAGGGATTCCTACGAGCAGTACTTC. Protein sequence: CASSANRDSYEQYF. The J gene is TRBJ2-7, the V gene TRBV11-1; tentatively, D is TRBD1 (6 bases). The ends were cut back, 5 bases at V and 1 base at J, with 12 bases in the middle. Looked up from germline, CDR1 is SGHAT and CDR2 is FQDESV (reference sequence). The CDR3 runs to 14 residues.

The CDR3 sequence is CASSLTRESGEQYF. CDR3 in DNA: TGTGCCAGCAGTCTGACCCGCGAGTCAGGCGAGCAGTACTTC. The rearrangement joins TRBV27 to TRBJ2-7; no definite D call. Trimming took 5 bases from V and 6 from J, leaving 17 bases between them. Germline V gene data show CDR1 as MNHEY and CDR2 as SMNVEV (reference sequence). This CDR3 has 14 residues.

CDR3 sequence reads: CSHKGVSNQETQYF. For the CDR3, the DNA is TGCAGCCACAAGGGGGTCTCCAACCAAGAGACCCAGTACTTC. The J gene is TRBJ2-5, the V gene TRBV29-1; D may be TRBD1 (6 bases). CDR1 SQVTM and CDR2 ANQGSEA come from the germline V gene. This CDR3 has 14 residues. V shed 8 bases and J shed 0 bases, with 16 bases lying between them.